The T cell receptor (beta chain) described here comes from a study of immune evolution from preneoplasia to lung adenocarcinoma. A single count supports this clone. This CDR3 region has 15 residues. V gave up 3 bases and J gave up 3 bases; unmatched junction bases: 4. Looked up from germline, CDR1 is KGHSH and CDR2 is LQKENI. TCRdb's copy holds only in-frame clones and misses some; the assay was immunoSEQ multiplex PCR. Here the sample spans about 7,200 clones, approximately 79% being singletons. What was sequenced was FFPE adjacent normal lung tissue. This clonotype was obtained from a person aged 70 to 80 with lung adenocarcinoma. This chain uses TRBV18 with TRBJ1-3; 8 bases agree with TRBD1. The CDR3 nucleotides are TGTGCCAGCTCACCGCGAGGACAGGGTGGAAACACCATATATTTT. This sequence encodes CASSPRGQGGNTIYF.